The 15 T cell receptor beta chains presented below share a single source sample, sequenced in a study of lymphopenia after photon versus proton radiotherapy. Only in-frame clones appear in the TCRdb table, and some are missing; sequencing was by immunoSEQ multiplex PCR. The sample shows 75,000 or so clones, about 86% of them seen only once. Sample: peripheral blood, taken from a patient treated with proton-based radiotherapy. The receptor source for this set is a man in his 60s with pancreatic cancer.

This clone was detected only a few times. The chain couples TRBV7-9 to TRBJ1-1; D not resolved. Per germline, CDR1 SEHNR and CDR2 FQNEAQ (reference sequence). With 4 bases removed from V and 0 bases from J, the gap between germline ends came to 9 bases. This CDR3 spans 14 amino acids. The CDR3 sequence is CASSSIQMNTEAFF. In DNA, the CDR3 is TGTGCCAGCAGCTCAATCCAGATGAACACTGAAGCTTTCTTT.

This clone was counted once. The genes are TRBV27 and TRBJ2-3; 7 bases are shared with TRBD2. This CDR3 contains 15 residues. V trimming: 3 bases; J trimming: 0 bases; junction bases outside the gene matches: 3. Looked up from germline, CDR1 is MNHEY and CDR2 is SMNVEV (reference sequence). The CDR3 protein is CASSLRELSTDTQYF. The CDR3 nucleotides are TGTGCCAGCAGTTTGCGGGAGTTGAGCACAGATACGCAGTATTTT.

A note on this clone: The junction departs from the called germline gene at one end, perhaps through a read error. The V and J genes are TRBV5-1 and TRBJ2-1; 14 bases agree with TRBD2. CDR1 is SGHRS, CDR2 YFSETQ, per germline. The CDR3 sequence is 15 residues long. Here the CDR3 DNA reads TGCGCCAGCAGCCCTGGACTAGCGGGAGGCCATGAGCGGTTCTTC. It translates to CASSPGLAGGHERFF.

The chain has TRBV9 and TRBJ2-3, with D unclear. Trimming stripped 0 bases from V and 11 bases from J, with 19 bases between. This CDR3 region has 15 residues. Germline loops: CDR1 SGDLS, CDR2 YYNGEE. CDR3 sequence reads: CASSVGRDTRVWQYF. The CDR3 nucleotides read TGTGCCAGCAGCGTAGGCCGAGACACGCGCGTATGGCAGTATTTT.

This clone was detected a few times. The J gene is TRBJ2-1, the V gene TRBV28; 8 bases match TRBD2. CDR3 length equals 16 residues. Per germline, CDR1 MDHEN and CDR2 SYDVKM. J was trimmed by 0 bases and V by 6 bases; bases with no gene match: 7. The DNA of the CDR3 is TGTGCCAGCAGGGGGGCCGGGACTAGCTCCTACAATGAGCAGTTCTTC. This translates into CASRGAGTSSYNEQFF.

This sequence joins TRBV19 and TRBJ2-3; perhaps TRBD2 as D (5 bases). The CDR3 covers 12 residues. V was cut by 5 bases and J by 7 bases, with 10 bases left in between. Germline lookup yields CDR1 LNHDA and CDR2 SQIVND (reference sequence). The CDR3 region is CASSASGNTQYF. CDR3 DNA: TGTGCCAGTAGTGCCTCCGGGAATACGCAGTATTTT.

This rearrangement joins TRBV11-2 to TRBJ2-5, with a tentative D call TRBD1 (5 bases). The length of the CDR3 is 14 residues. The V end was cut by 5 bases, the J end by 5 bases, with 15 bases between. Looked up from germline, CDR1 is SGHAT and CDR2 is FQNNGV. CDR3 residues: CASSLGLRGETQYF. CDR3 nucleotide sequence: TGTGCCAGCAGCCTGGGGCTCCGTGGGGAGACCCAGTACTTC.

The chain recombines TRBV6-5 with TRBJ1-5; D is unclear. The CDR3 is made up of 14 amino acids. V shed 0 bases and J shed 8 bases, with 11 bases lying between them. CDR1 and CDR2 from the germline V gene are MNHEY and SVGAGI. CDR3 region: CASSYSGGVEPQHF. DNA for the CDR3: TGTGCCAGCAGTTACTCAGGTGGGGTGGAGCCCCAGCATTTT.

The chain is built from TRBV6-1 and TRBJ1-5, with D unclear. Deletions cut 1 base from V and 7 bases from J, with 5 bases between. This CDR3 has 12 amino acids. CDR1 and CDR2 (germline): MNHNS, SASEGT. The CDR3, as DNA: TGTGCCAGCAGTGAAGTGAGACAGCCCCAGCATTTT. Amino acid sequence: CASSEVRQPQHF.

This clone was observed a handful of times. This chain uses TRBV15 with TRBJ2-3, with 7 bases aligning to TRBD2. Germline CDR1 LNHNV, CDR2 YYDKDF (reference sequence). This CDR3 has 16 amino acids. V lost 0 bases, J lost 1 base, and 4 bases stayed unmatched. The CDR3 nucleotides are TGTGCCACCAGCAGAGAGAGGGCGGGAGGCACAGATACGCAGTATTTT. Encoded protein: CATSRERAGGTDTQYF.

This clone has only a few counts. This chain links TRBV7-8 with TRBJ2-2; tentatively, D is TRBD1 (5 bases). The CDR3 runs to 16 residues. The V gene's germline CDR1 is SGHVS and CDR2 FQNEAQ. Trimming took 1 base from V and 3 from J, leaving 12 bases between them. In DNA form, the CDR3 reads TGTGCCAGCAGCTTAGGAGCCAGGGCGGACACCGGGGAGCTGTTTTTT. Its translation: CASSLGARADTGELFF.

V is TRBV28 and J is TRBJ2-5; D unclear. Germline V gene sequence: CDR1 MDHEN, CDR2 SYDVKM. V was clipped by 3 bases and J by 4 bases, with 6 bases between them. CDR3 length equals 12 residues. CDR3 loop: CASSFNGETQYF. The CDR3 bases are TGTGCCAGCAGTTTTAACGGAGAGACCCAGTACTTC.

This clone was detected a few times. The rearrangement links TRBV29-1 to TRBJ1-1; a weak D match, TRBD1 (6 bases). The CDR3 spans 13 residues. Trimming took 4 bases from V and 1 from J, leaving 10 bases between them. Germline loops: CDR1 SQVTM, CDR2 ANQGSEA. CDR3 coding DNA: TGCAGCGTTGTGACAGGACCGAACACTGAAGCTTTCTTT. Protein: CSVVTGPNTEAFF.

V gene TRBV5-1 combines with J gene TRBJ1-1, with D unresolved. CDR1 is SGHRS and CDR2 is YFSETQ in the germline V gene. Trimming took off 1 base at V and 4 bases at J, with 14 bases between the two ends. CDR3 length: 15 amino acids. CDR3 region: CASSLLGDLGTEAFF. The CDR3 region has the DNA TGCGCCAGCAGCTTGCTTGGGGATCTAGGCACTGAAGCTTTCTTT.

The chain uses TRBV7-6 and TRBJ2-2; D is perhaps TRBD1 (6 bases). Germline CDR1 SGHVS, CDR2 FNYEAQ. V was pared by 4 bases and J by 5 bases, with 11 bases between. The CDR3 runs to 14 residues. CDR3: CASSSLRGTGELFF. The DNA of the CDR3 is TGTGCCAGCAGCTCCCTCAGGGGTACCGGGGAGCTGTTTTTT.